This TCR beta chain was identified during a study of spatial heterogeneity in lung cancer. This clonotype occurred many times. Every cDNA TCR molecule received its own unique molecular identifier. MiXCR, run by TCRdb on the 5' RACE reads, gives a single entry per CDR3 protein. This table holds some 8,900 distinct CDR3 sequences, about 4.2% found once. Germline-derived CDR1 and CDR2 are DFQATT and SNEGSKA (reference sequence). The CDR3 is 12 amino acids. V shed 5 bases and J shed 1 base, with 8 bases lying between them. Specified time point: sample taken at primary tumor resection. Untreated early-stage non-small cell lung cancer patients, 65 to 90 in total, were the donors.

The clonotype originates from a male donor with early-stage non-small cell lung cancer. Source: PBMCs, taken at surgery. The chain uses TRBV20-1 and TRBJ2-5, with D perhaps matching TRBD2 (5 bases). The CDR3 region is CSAARGQETQYF. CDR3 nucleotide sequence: TGCAGTGCTGCCCGGGGCCAAGAGACCCAGTACTTC.